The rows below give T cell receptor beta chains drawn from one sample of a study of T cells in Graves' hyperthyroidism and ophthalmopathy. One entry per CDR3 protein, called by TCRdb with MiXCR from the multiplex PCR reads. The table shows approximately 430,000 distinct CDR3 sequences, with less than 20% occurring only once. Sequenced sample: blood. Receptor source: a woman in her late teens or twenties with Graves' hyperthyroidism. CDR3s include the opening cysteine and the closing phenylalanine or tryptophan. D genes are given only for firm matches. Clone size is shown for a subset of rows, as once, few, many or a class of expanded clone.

CDR3 DNA: TGTGCCACCAGTGGGGCCAGACTAGCGGGAGATACGAACACCGGGGAGCTGTTTTTT; CDR3 protein: CATSGARLAGDTNTGELFF; D gene: TRBD2; J gene: TRBJ2-2; clone size: .; V gene: TRBV24-1
CDR3 DNA: TGTGCCACCAGGGTTGAGAAAAACACTGAAGCTTTCTTT; CDR3 protein: CATRVEKNTEAFF; D gene: .; J gene: TRBJ1-1; clone size: few; V gene: TRBV15
CDR3 DNA: TGTGCCAGCAGTTTAGGTAGCGGGGAGATTCCCTACGAGCAGTACTTC; CDR3 protein: CASSLGSGEIPYEQYF; D gene: TRBD2; J gene: TRBJ2-7; clone size: many; V gene: TRBV12-3/TRBV12-4
CDR3 DNA: TGCGCCAGCAGCGTCCGGGAGGGCCGGTACGAGCAGTACTTC; CDR3 protein: CASSVREGRYEQYF; D gene: TRBD2; J gene: TRBJ2-7; clone size: many; V gene: TRBV5-1
CDR3 DNA: TGTGCCAGCAGTGCTCTGACCAATGAGCAGTTCTTC; CDR3 protein: CASSALTNEQFF; D gene: .; J gene: TRBJ2-1; clone size: .; V gene: TRBV25-1
CDR3 DNA: TGCAGCGTTAGACCGGGGGGGACAGATACGCAGTATTTT; CDR3 protein: CSVRPGGTDTQYF; D gene: TRBD2; J gene: TRBJ2-3; clone size: .; V gene: TRBV29-1
CDR3 DNA: TGTGCCAGCAGCCAAGCGGGAGGAGGGGACTACGAGCAGTACTTC; CDR3 protein: CASSQAGGGDYEQYF; D gene: TRBD2; J gene: TRBJ2-7; clone size: many; V gene: TRBV3-1
CDR3 DNA: TGTGCCAGCAGTTTACCCGGGGTTGTCACTGAAGCTTTCTTT; CDR3 protein: CASSLPGVVTEAFF; D gene: .; J gene: TRBJ1-1; clone size: .; V gene: TRBV12-3/TRBV12-4
CDR3 DNA: TGTGCCAGCAGTCCCGCGGGACAGGGCTATGGCTACACCTTC; CDR3 protein: CASSPAGQGYGYTF; D gene: TRBD1; J gene: TRBJ1-2; clone size: many; V gene: TRBV6-1
CDR3 DNA: TGTGCCAGCTCACCACCCGGGGCGGGACATCAAGAGACCCAGTACTTC; CDR3 protein: CASSPPGAGHQETQYF; D gene: .; J gene: TRBJ2-5; clone size: many; V gene: TRBV18
CDR3 DNA: TGTGCCAGCAGTAAGGGGACAGGGATTGGTGGGGAAGCTTTCTTT; CDR3 protein: CASSKGTGIGGEAFF; D gene: TRBD1; J gene: TRBJ1-1; clone size: many; V gene: TRBV9
CDR3 DNA: TGTGCCAGCAGAAAGCTACAGAGAGGGAACACTGAAGCTTTCTTT; CDR3 protein: CASRKLQRGNTEAFF; D gene: .; J gene: TRBJ1-1; clone size: many; V gene: TRBV5-8
CDR3 DNA: TGTGCCGCGGTGACAGGGGACACTGAAGCTTTCTTT; CDR3 protein: CAAVTGDTEAFF; D gene: TRBD1; J gene: TRBJ1-1; clone size: few; V gene: TRBV10-3
CDR3 DNA: TGCAGAGTTGAAGTTGGACCATATAACTATGGCTACACCTTC; CDR3 protein: CRVEVGPYNYGYTF; D gene: .; J gene: TRBJ1-2; clone size: .; V gene: TRBV29-1
CDR3 DNA: TGTGCCAGCAGTGGTAACATTTTTCAAAGCTCACCCCTCCACTTT; CDR3 protein: CASSGNIFQSSPLHF; D gene: .; J gene: TRBJ1-6; clone size: many; V gene: TRBV2
CDR3 DNA: TGTGCCAGCTCACCACCCGTTTCGGATACGCAGTATTTT; CDR3 protein: CASSPPVSDTQYF; D gene: .; J gene: TRBJ2-3; clone size: many; V gene: TRBV18
CDR3 DNA: TGTGCCAGCGACAGGATGGGTGAAGCTTTCTTT; CDR3 protein: CASDRMGEAFF; D gene: .; J gene: TRBJ1-1; clone size: many; V gene: TRBV7-9
CDR3 DNA: TGCGCCAGCAGCTTCACCTCGGGGACCGGGGAGCTGTTTTTT; CDR3 protein: CASSFTSGTGELFF; D gene: .; J gene: TRBJ2-2; clone size: .; V gene: TRBV5-1
CDR3 DNA: TGCGCCAGCAGTGGGACTAGCGGGGACGAAGATACGCAGTATTTT; CDR3 protein: CASSGTSGDEDTQYF; D gene: TRBD2; J gene: TRBJ2-3; clone size: few; V gene: TRBV10-1
CDR3 DNA: TGTGCCAGCAGCGTAGGTTACGGCTCCTACGAGCAGTACTTC; CDR3 protein: CASSVGYGSYEQYF; D gene: .; J gene: TRBJ2-7; clone size: few; V gene: TRBV9
CDR3 DNA: TGTGCCAGCAGCTTAGATTCCGGGACAGGGGGCGATCAGCCCCAGCATTTT; CDR3 protein: CASSLDSGTGGDQPQHF; D gene: TRBD1; J gene: TRBJ1-5; clone size: few; V gene: TRBV11-2
CDR3 DNA: TGTGCCAGCAGCGCCCCCGGGACTAGCCGACACAATGAGCAGTTCTTC; CDR3 protein: CASSAPGTSRHNEQFF; D gene: TRBD2; J gene: TRBJ2-1; clone size: many; V gene: TRBV7-8
CDR3 DNA: TGTGCCAGCAGCCATGGGACTAGCGGGGGTTGTCTTACCTACAATGAGCAGTTCTTC; CDR3 protein: CASSHGTSGGCLTYNEQFF; D gene: TRBD2; J gene: TRBJ2-1; clone size: many; V gene: TRBV3-1
CDR3 DNA: TGTGCCAGCAGATTAGGGACTAGTCCGCAGTTCTTC; CDR3 protein: CASRLGTSPQFF; D gene: TRBD2; J gene: TRBJ2-1; clone size: many; V gene: TRBV7-2
CDR3 DNA: TGTGCCAGCAGTGTTGGACCTGGGCTCTACGAGCAGTACTTC; CDR3 protein: CASSVGPGLYEQYF; D gene: .; J gene: TRBJ2-7; clone size: few; V gene: TRBV27
CDR3 DNA: TGCAGTGCTAGATCGAGGGGCAGGGGGAATGAAGCTTTCTTT; CDR3 protein: CSARSRGRGNEAFF; D gene: TRBD1; J gene: TRBJ1-1; clone size: many; V gene: TRBV20-1
CDR3 DNA: TGTGCCAGCAGCCGGGAAGCGGGAGGCTTACTCGAGCAGTACTTC; CDR3 protein: CASSREAGGLLEQYF; D gene: TRBD2; J gene: TRBJ2-7; clone size: many; V gene: TRBV7-6
CDR3 DNA: TGTGCCACCAGTGATTCCAGGGGGACTCAGCCCCAGCATTTT; CDR3 protein: CATSDSRGTQPQHF; D gene: TRBD1; J gene: TRBJ1-5; clone size: many; V gene: TRBV24-1
CDR3 DNA: TGCAGTGCTTCCGGGACTACCCAAGAGACCCAGTACTTC; CDR3 protein: CSASGTTQETQYF; D gene: TRBD2; J gene: TRBJ2-5; clone size: .; V gene: TRBV20-1
CDR3 DNA: TGTGCCAGCATGCCGAGGCTAACTGAAGCTTTCTTT; CDR3 protein: CASMPRLTEAFF; D gene: .; J gene: TRBJ1-1; clone size: .; V gene: TRBV28
CDR3 DNA: TGTGCCAGCAGTTATAACAGCTACGAGCAGTACTTC; CDR3 protein: CASSYNSYEQYF; D gene: .; J gene: TRBJ2-7; clone size: many; V gene: TRBV6-2/TRBV6-3
CDR3 DNA: TGTGCCAGCAGCACGGTCCCGGGACAGGGGAACTATGGCTACACCTTC; CDR3 protein: CASSTVPGQGNYGYTF; D gene: TRBD1; J gene: TRBJ1-2; clone size: few; V gene: TRBV7-9
CDR3 DNA: TGTGCCAGCAGCGCACAGGGGAGGATTCAGCCCCAGCATTTT; CDR3 protein: CASSAQGRIQPQHF; D gene: TRBD1; J gene: TRBJ1-5; clone size: once; V gene: TRBV7-2
CDR3 DNA: TGTGCCAGCAGCACTCGGACGGGGGGGGGCGGATACAATGAGCAGTTCTTC; CDR3 protein: CASSTRTGGGGYNEQFF; D gene: TRBD2; J gene: TRBJ2-1; clone size: .; V gene: TRBV7-9
CDR3 DNA: TGTGCCAGCAGTTCCGCCGGGACTAGCGGGAGGAGACGGGAGACCCAGTACTTC; CDR3 protein: CASSSAGTSGRRRETQYF; D gene: TRBD2; J gene: TRBJ2-5; clone size: many; V gene: TRBV27
CDR3 DNA: TGTGCCAGCAGCCAGGCTTTTACACAGGGTAACACTGAAGCTTTCTTT; CDR3 protein: CASSQAFTQGNTEAFF; D gene: .; J gene: TRBJ1-1; clone size: .; V gene: TRBV4-2
CDR3 DNA: TGTGCCAGCAGCTTATGGGAATTGAACACTGAAGCTTTCTTT; CDR3 protein: CASSLWELNTEAFF; D gene: .; J gene: TRBJ1-1; clone size: many; V gene: TRBV11-2
CDR3 DNA: TGTGCCAGCAGTACACCAACAGGGAAGGCTTTCTTT; CDR3 protein: CASSTPTGKAFF; D gene: .; J gene: TRBJ1-1; clone size: many; V gene: TRBV12-3/TRBV12-4
CDR3 DNA: TGTGCCAGCAGCCCTTCGGGAGGGACCGGGGAGCTGTTTTTT; CDR3 protein: CASSPSGGTGELFF; D gene: TRBD2; J gene: TRBJ2-2; clone size: .; V gene: TRBV7-3
CDR3 DNA: TGTGCCACCAGTGATTTTAGTTTGGAGACCCAGTACTTC; CDR3 protein: CATSDFSLETQYF; D gene: .; J gene: TRBJ2-5; clone size: .; V gene: TRBV24-1
CDR3 DNA: TGTGCCAGTGGAGCTGCGTTGAACACTGAAGCTTTCTTT; CDR3 protein: CASGAALNTEAFF; D gene: .; J gene: TRBJ1-1; clone size: many; V gene: TRBV19
CDR3 DNA: TGCAGTGCTAAGGGGACAGGGCCCTACGAGCAGTACTTC; CDR3 protein: CSAKGTGPYEQYF; D gene: TRBD1; J gene: TRBJ2-7; clone size: .; V gene: TRBV20-1
CDR3 DNA: TGTGCCAGCAGTTACTCAAGGCGCCAAGAGACCCAGTACTTC; CDR3 protein: CASSYSRRQETQYF; D gene: .; J gene: TRBJ2-5; clone size: many; V gene: TRBV6-5
CDR3 DNA: TGTGCCAGCCAAACCTGGGGACTAGCGGGAACCCACGAGCAGTACTTC; CDR3 protein: CASQTWGLAGTHEQYF; D gene: TRBD2; J gene: TRBJ2-7; clone size: .; V gene: TRBV27
CDR3 DNA: TGTGCCAGCAGCTCCTCCAGACTGGCTCAGGTCTTC; CDR3 protein: CASSSSRLAQVF; D gene: .; J gene: TRBJ2-1; clone size: .; V gene: TRBV27
CDR3 DNA: TGTGCCACCAGTGGGCAGGGGGTCAATCAGCCCCAGCATTTT; CDR3 protein: CATSGQGVNQPQHF; D gene: TRBD1; J gene: TRBJ1-5; clone size: many; V gene: TRBV24-1
CDR3 DNA: TGTGCCACCAGCAGAGATCGACCGTTCAGGCAGCCCCAGCATTTT; CDR3 protein: CATSRDRPFRQPQHF; D gene: .; J gene: TRBJ1-5; clone size: many; V gene: TRBV15